The clone carrying this T cell receptor (beta chain) has at least ten counts. The antigen is undetermined. Amplification of TCR beta CDR3 regions used RNA as the template. RT-PCR in the first round (using the HTBI primer set) targeted the TCR CDR3. One entry per CDR3 protein results from TCRdb running MiXCR on the multiplex PCR reads. This sample has 350,000 to 400,000 distinct CDR3 sequences, with 15% found just once. V lost 10 bases and J 2 bases, leaving 13 bases between the germline ends. CDR3 length equals 13 residues. From germline, CDR1 is SNHLY and CDR2 FYNNEI. The sample comes from a study of T cells in Graves' hyperthyroidism and ophthalmopathy. Study observations and caveats: Most clonotypes that expanded in the thyroid above 0.001 also showed up in blood.

The receptor was derived from a woman aged 25 to 39 with Graves' hyperthyroidism. The chain has TRBV2 and TRBJ2-3; weak D call: TRBD1 (6 bases). The specimen was blood. The CDR3 reads CATTGQSTDTQYF. CDR3 nucleotides: TGTGCCACCACCGGACAGTCCACAGATACGCAGTATTTT.